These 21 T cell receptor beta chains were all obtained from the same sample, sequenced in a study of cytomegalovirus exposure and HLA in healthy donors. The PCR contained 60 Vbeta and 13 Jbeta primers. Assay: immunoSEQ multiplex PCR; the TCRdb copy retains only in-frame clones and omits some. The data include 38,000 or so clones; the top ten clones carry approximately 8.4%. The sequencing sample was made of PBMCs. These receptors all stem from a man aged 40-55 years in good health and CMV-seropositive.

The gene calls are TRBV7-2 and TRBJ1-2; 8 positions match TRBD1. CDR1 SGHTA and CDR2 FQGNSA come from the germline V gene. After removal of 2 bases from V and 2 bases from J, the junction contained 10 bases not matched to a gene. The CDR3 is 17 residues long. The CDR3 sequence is CASSLTLSDRGNYGYTF. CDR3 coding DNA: TGTGCCAGCAGCTTAACCCTCTCTGACAGGGGAAACTATGGCTACACCTTC. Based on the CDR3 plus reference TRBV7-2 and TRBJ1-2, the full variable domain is GAGVSQSPSNKVTEKGKDVELRCDPISGHTALYWYRQSLGQGLEFLIYFQGNSAPDKSGLPSDRFSAERTGGSVSTLTIQRTQQEDSAVYLCASSLTLSDRGNYGYTFGSGTRLTVV.

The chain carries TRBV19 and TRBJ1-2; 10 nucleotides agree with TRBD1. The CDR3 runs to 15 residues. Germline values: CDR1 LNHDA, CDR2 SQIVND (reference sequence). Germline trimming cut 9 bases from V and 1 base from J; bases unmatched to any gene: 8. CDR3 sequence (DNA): TGTGCCAGCCTCGCGGGACAGGGGTTTAACTATGGCTACACCTTC. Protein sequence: CASLAGQGFNYGYTF.

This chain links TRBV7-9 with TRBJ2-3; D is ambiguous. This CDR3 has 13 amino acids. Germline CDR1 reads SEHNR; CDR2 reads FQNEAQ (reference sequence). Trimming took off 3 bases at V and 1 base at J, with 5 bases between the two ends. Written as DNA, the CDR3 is TGTGCCAGCAGCTTCCTCCGCACAGATACGCAGTATTTT. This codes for CASSFLRTDTQYF.

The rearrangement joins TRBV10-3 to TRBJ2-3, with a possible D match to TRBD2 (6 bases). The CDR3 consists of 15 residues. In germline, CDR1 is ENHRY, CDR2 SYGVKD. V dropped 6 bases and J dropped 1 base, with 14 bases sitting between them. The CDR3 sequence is CAISPAGPGTDTQYF. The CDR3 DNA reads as TGTGCCATCAGCCCCGCGGGACCCGGCACAGATACGCAGTATTTT.

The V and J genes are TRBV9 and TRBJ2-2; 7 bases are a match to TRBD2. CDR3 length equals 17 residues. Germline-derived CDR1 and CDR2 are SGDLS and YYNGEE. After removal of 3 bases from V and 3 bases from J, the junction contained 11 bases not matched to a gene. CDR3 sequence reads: CASSAATLAEYTGELFF. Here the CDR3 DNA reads TGTGCCAGCAGCGCAGCGACGCTAGCGGAATACACCGGGGAGCTGTTTTTT.

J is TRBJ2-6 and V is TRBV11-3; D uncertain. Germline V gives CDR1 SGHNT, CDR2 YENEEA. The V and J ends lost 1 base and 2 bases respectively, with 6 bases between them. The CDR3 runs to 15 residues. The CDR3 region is CASSLGAAGANVLTF. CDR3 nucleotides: TGTGCCAGCAGCTTAGGGGCAGCTGGGGCCAACGTCCTGACTTTC.

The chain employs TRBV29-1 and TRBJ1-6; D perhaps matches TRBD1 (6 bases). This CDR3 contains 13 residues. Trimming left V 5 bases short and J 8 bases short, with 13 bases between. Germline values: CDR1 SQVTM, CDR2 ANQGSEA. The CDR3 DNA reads TGCAGCGTTAGAACAGGGAATGATTCACCCCTCCACTTT. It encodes CSVRTGNDSPLHF.

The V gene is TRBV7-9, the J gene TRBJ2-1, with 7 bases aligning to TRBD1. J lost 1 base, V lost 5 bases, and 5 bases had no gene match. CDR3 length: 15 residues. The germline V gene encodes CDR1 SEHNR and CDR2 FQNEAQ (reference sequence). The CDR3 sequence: CASSRDRVSYNEQFF. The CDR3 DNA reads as TGTGCCAGCAGCAGAGACAGGGTATCCTACAATGAGCAGTTCTTC. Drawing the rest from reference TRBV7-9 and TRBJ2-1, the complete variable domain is DTGVSQNPRHKITKRGQNVTFRCDPISEHNRLYWYRQTLGQGPEFLTYFQNEAQLEKSRLLSDRFSAERPKGSFSTLEIQRTEQGDSAMYLCASSRDRVSYNEQFFGPGTRLTVL.

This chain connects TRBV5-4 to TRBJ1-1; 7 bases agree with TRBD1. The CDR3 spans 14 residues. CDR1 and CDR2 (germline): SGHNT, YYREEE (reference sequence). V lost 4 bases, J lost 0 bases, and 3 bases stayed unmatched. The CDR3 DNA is TGTGCCAGCAGCCCGGGGACAGTGAACACTGAAGCTTTCTTT. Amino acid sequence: CASSPGTVNTEAFF.

The CDR3 nucleotides read TGTGCCAGCAGCCAAGACGCGGGGAATGAGCAGTTCTTC. Encoded protein: CASSQDAGNEQFF. The chain uses TRBV4-2 and TRBJ2-1, with a possible D match to TRBD2 (6 bases). This CDR3 spans 13 amino acids. Trimming left V 0 bases short and J 7 bases short, with 7 bases between. In germline, CDR1 is LGHNA, CDR2 YNFKEQ.

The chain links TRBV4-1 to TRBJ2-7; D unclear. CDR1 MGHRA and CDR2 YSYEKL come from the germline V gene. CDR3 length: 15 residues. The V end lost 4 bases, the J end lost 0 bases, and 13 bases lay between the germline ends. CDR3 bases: TGCGCCAGCAGCCGAGCGACGGTCGGCTCCTACGAGCAGTACTTC. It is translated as CASSRATVGSYEQYF.

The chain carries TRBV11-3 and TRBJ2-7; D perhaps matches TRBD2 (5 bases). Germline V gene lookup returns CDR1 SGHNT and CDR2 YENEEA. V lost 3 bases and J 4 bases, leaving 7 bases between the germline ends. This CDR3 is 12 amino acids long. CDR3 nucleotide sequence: TGTGCCAGCAGCTTGTCGGGATACGAGCAGTACTTC. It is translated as CASSLSGYEQYF.

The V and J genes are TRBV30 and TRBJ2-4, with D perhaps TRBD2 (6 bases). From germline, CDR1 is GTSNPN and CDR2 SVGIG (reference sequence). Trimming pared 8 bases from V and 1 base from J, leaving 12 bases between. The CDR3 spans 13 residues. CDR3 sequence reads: CALLRGAKNIQYF. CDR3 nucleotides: TGTGCCCTCCTCCGGGGGGCCAAAAACATTCAGTACTTC.

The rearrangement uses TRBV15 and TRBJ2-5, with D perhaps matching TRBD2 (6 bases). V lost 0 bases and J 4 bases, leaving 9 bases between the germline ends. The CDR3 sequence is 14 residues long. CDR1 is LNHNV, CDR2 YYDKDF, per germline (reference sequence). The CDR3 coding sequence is TGTGCCACCAGCAGAGATCAGGGAGGAGAGACCCAGTACTTC. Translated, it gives CATSRDQGGETQYF.

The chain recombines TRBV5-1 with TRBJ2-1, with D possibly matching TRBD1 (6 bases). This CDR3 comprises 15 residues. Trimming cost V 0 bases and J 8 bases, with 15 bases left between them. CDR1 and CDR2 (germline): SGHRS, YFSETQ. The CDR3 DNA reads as TGCGCCAGCAGCTTGGAGGGGGTGATGGTAGATGAGCAGTTCTTC. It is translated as CASSLEGVMVDEQFF.

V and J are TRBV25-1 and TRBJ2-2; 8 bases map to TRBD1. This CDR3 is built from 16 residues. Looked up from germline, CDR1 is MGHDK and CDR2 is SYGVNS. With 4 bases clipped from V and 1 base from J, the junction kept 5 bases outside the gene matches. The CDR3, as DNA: TGTGCCAGCAGTGGCCCCAGGGGGCAGAACACCGGGGAGCTGTTTTTT. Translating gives CASSGPRGQNTGELFF.

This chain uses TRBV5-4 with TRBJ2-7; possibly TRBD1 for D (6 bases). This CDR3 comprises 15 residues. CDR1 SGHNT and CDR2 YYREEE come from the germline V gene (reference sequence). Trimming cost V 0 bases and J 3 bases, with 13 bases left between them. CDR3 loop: CASSLGAGAYYEQYF. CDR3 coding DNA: TGTGCCAGCAGCTTGGGGGCAGGGGCTTACTACGAGCAGTACTTC.

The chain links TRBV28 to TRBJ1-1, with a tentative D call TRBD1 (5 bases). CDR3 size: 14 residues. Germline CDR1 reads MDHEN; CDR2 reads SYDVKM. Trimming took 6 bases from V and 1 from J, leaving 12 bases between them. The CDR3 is CASRRTLKNTEAFF. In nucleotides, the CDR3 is TGTGCCAGCAGGCGGACACTGAAGAACACTGAAGCTTTCTTT.

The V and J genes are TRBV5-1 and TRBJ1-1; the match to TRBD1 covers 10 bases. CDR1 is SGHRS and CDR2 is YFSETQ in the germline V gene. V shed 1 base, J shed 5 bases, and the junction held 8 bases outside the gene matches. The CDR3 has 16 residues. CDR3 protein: CASSLMGQGTQTEAFF. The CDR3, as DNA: TGCGCCAGCAGCTTGATGGGACAGGGGACTCAAACTGAAGCTTTCTTT.

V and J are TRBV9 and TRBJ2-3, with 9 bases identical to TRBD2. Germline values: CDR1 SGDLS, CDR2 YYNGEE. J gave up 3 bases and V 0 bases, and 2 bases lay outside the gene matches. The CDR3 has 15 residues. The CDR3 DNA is TGTGCCAGCAGCGTAGGACTAGCGGCAACAGATACGCAGTATTTT. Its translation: CASSVGLAATDTQYF.

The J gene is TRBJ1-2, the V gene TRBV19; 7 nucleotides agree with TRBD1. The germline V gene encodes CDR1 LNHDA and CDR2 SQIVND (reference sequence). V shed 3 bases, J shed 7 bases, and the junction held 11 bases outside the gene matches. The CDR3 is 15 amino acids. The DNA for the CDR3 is TGTGCCAGTAGTATGGGCGGCAGGGGGATCGGTGGCTACACCTTC. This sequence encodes CASSMGGRGIGGYTF. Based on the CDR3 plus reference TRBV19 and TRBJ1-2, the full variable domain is DGGITQSPKYLFRKEGQNVTLSCEQNLNHDAMYWYRQDPGQGLRLIYYSQIVNDFQKGDIAEGYSVSREKKESFPLTVTSAQKNPTAFYLCASSMGGRGIGGYTFGSGTRLTVV.